The 14 T cell receptor beta chains listed next were all sequenced from one sample in a study of blood T cell repertoires in COVID-19. Libraries were prepared by immunoSEQ multiplex PCR; TCRdb keeps only in-frame clonotypes and omits some of them. The table has 240,000 or so clones, approximately 80% seen once; the top ten hold approximately 3.5%. The material sequenced was peripheral blood. The source of these receptors is a young woman with acute or convalescent COVID-19.

The sample holds one count of this clone. This rearrangement joins TRBV29-1 to TRBJ2-2, with D perhaps TRBD2 (6 bases). Trimming took 5 bases from V and 9 from J, leaving 10 bases between them. The germline V gene encodes CDR1 SQVTM and CDR2 ANQGSEA. CDR3 length: 11 residues. CDR3 sequence (DNA): TGCAGCGTTTTGCGGGAAAGGGAGCTGTTTTTT. Its protein product is CSVLRERELFF.

The gene calls are TRBV28 and TRBJ1-2; D is possibly TRBD1 (6 bases). V was clipped by 6 bases and J by 3 bases, with 8 bases between them. There are 12 residues in the CDR3. CDR1 is MDHEN, CDR2 SYDVKM, per germline. CDR3 in amino acids: CASRQGHYGYTF. As DNA, the CDR3 is TGTGCCAGCAGACAGGGACACTATGGCTACACCTTC.

This rearrangement joins TRBV19 to TRBJ2-1; the match to TRBD2 covers 10 bases. The V gene end was trimmed by 4 bases and the J gene end by 7 bases; junction bases not matched to a gene: 13. This CDR3 has 17 residues. Germline CDR1 is LNHDA and CDR2 is SQIVND (reference sequence). The CDR3 loop is CASSNPRLAGRVNEQFF. CDR3 coding DNA: TGTGCCAGTAGTAACCCCCGACTAGCGGGTCGGGTGAATGAGCAGTTCTTC. Together with reference TRBV19 and TRBJ2-1, the CDR3 gives the full variable domain: DGGITQSPKYLFRKEGQNVTLSCEQNLNHDAMYWYRQDPGQGLRLIYYSQIVNDFQKGDIAEGYSVSREKKESFPLTVTSAQKNPTAFYLCASSNPRLAGRVNEQFFGPGTRLTVL.

The chain employs TRBV27 and TRBJ2-3, with D unclear. The CDR3 runs to 14 residues. V was trimmed by 0 bases and J by 0 bases, leaving 4 bases between them. In germline, CDR1 is MNHEY, CDR2 SMNVEV (reference sequence). CDR3 sequence reads: CASSLSSSTDTQYF. The DNA for the CDR3 is TGTGCCAGCAGTTTATCCTCTAGCACAGATACGCAGTATTTT.

V is TRBV7-9 and J is TRBJ1-4, with 8 bases lining up with TRBD1. Germline V gene lookup returns CDR1 SEHNR and CDR2 FQNEAQ (reference sequence). The CDR3 has 17 amino acids. Unmatched junction bases numbered 8, after V lost 1 base and J lost 4 bases. CDR3 nucleotide sequence: TGTGCCAGCAGCTTAGGGCGGTGGGACAGGAGTAATGAAAAACTGTTTTTT. It encodes CASSLGRWDRSNEKLFF.

The chain has TRBV7-8 and TRBJ1-1; 9 nucleotides agree with TRBD1. The V gene's germline CDR1 is SGHVS and CDR2 FQNEAQ. J was trimmed by 0 bases and V by 5 bases; bases with no gene match: 7. The CDR3 is made up of 16 amino acids. CDR3 in amino acids: CASSPTGQGMNTEAFF. CDR3 coding DNA: TGTGCCAGCAGCCCTACGGGACAGGGCATGAACACTGAAGCTTTCTTT. Full variable domain (remainder filled in from reference TRBV7-8 and TRBJ1-1): GAGVSQSPRYKVAKRGQDVALRCDPISGHVSLFWYQQALGQGPEFLTYFQNEAQLDKSGLPSDRFFAERPEGSVSTLKIQRTQQEDSAVYLCASSPTGQGMNTEAFFGQGTRLTVV.

The genes are TRBV7-9 and TRBJ1-2; D not resolved. Trimming pared 6 bases from V and 5 bases from J, leaving 13 bases between. Germline lookup yields CDR1 SEHNR and CDR2 FQNEAQ (reference sequence). CDR3 length: 13 residues. CDR3 loop: CASRAAVLYGYTF. In nucleotides, the CDR3 is TGTGCCAGCAGGGCCGCTGTGTTATATGGCTACACCTTC.

This clone occurred a few times. The rearrangement links TRBV30 to TRBJ1-1; D gene unclear. The V end was cut by 1 base, the J end by 3 bases, with 6 bases between. The CDR3 sequence is 12 residues long. Germline V gene data show CDR1 as GTSNPN and CDR2 as SVGIG (reference sequence). As DNA, the CDR3 is TGTGCCTGGAGTGGAGGAGACACTGAAGCTTTCTTT. Translated: CAWSGGDTEAFF.

This clone was detected only a few times. The chain is built from TRBV7-9 and TRBJ2-7; unclear D gene. V was cut by 2 bases and J by 2 bases, with 10 bases left in between. The CDR3 sequence is 14 residues long. Germline-derived CDR1 and CDR2 are SEHNR and FQNEAQ (reference sequence). The CDR3 spells CASSLLTVPYEQYF. CDR3 coding DNA: TGTGCCAGCAGCTTACTTACAGTACCCTACGAGCAGTACTTC.

The chain links TRBV24-1 to TRBJ2-7; D call uncertain. Trimming left V 2 bases short and J 3 bases short, with 4 bases between. The germline gives CDR1 KGHDR, CDR2 SFDVKD. This CDR3 has 12 amino acids. CDR3 sequence reads: CATSDSHYEQYF. CDR3 sequence (DNA): TGTGCCACCAGTGATTCCCACTACGAGCAGTACTTC.

In this sample, this clone turned up once. The rearrangement uses TRBV9 and TRBJ1-1, with 9 positions matching TRBD1. CDR3 length: 15 residues. Germline CDR1 and CDR2: SGDLS and YYNGEE. J gave up 1 base and V 4 bases, and 5 bases lay outside the gene matches. The CDR3 sequence: CASSPGQGRNTEAFF. CDR3 nucleotides: TGTGCCAGCAGCCCGGGACAGGGACGGAACACTGAAGCTTTCTTT.

The chain employs TRBV18 and TRBJ1-1; 8 bases line up with TRBD1. The trim removed 6 bases at V and 1 base at J, leaving 10 bases unmatched. The CDR3 is 16 amino acids. The germline V gene encodes CDR1 KGHSH and CDR2 LQKENI. CDR3 DNA sequence: TGTGCCAGCTCCACCGGGACAGGAATTACGAACACTGAAGCTTTCTTT. This sequence encodes CASSTGTGITNTEAFF.

The rearrangement links TRBV12-3 or TRBV12-4 to TRBJ2-7; D is ambiguous. With 7 bases removed from V and 0 bases from J, the gap between germline ends came to 10 bases. The CDR3 extends over 13 amino acids. This CDR3 is CASKLGYSYEQYF. Written as DNA, the CDR3 is TGTGCCAGCAAATTGGGCTACTCCTACGAGCAGTACTTC.

The chain combines TRBV7-8 with TRBJ2-1; 9 bases are shared with TRBD2. V gave up 2 bases and J gave up 4 bases; unmatched junction bases: 6. The CDR3 is 16 residues long. Germline CDR1 is SGHVS and CDR2 is FQNEAQ. The CDR3 DNA is TGTGCCAGCAGCTTATTCGGGCTAGCGGGGTACAATGAGCAGTTCTTC. Translating gives CASSLFGLAGYNEQFF.